One sample yielded the 16 T cell receptor beta chains listed below, sequenced in a study of blood T cell repertoires in COVID-19. Using immunoSEQ multiplex PCR, the repertoire was profiled, and TCRdb retains in-frame clones only, with some absent. The sample shows roughly 340,000 clones, 88% of them seen only once. What was sequenced was peripheral blood. The receptors here all came from an older woman with COVID-19, enrolled during active disease.

V and J are TRBV30 and TRBJ1-1; 9 bases are shared with TRBD1. This CDR3 has 16 residues. CDR1 is GTSNPN and CDR2 is SVGIG in the germline V gene (reference sequence). Trimming at V came to 2 bases and at J to 5 bases, leaving 12 bases not matched to a gene. CDR3 residues: CAWSFPGQGSVTEAFF. CDR3 DNA sequence: TGTGCCTGGAGTTTCCCGGGACAGGGTTCGGTGACTGAAGCTTTCTTT.

The chain is built from TRBV28 and TRBJ2-6; D is possibly TRBD1 (6 bases). Trimming removed 5 bases from V and 0 bases from J, with 17 bases in between. Germline values: CDR1 MDHEN, CDR2 SYDVKM. This CDR3 spans 18 amino acids. Here the CDR3 DNA reads TGTGCCAGCAGTATTTCCAGGGGCCTGAGCTCTGGGGCCAACGTCCTGACTTTC. It is translated as CASSISRGLSSGANVLTF.

V and J are TRBV28 and TRBJ1-1; D remains ambiguous. This CDR3 spans 13 amino acids. Trimming pared 3 bases from V and 0 bases from J, leaving 5 bases between. CDR1 is MDHEN, CDR2 SYDVKM, per germline. The CDR3 DNA reads as TGTGCCAGCAGTTTGGGCCTGAACACTGAAGCTTTCTTT. It translates to CASSLGLNTEAFF. Using reference TRBV28 and TRBJ1-1 for the parts outside the CDR3, the full variable domain is DVKVTQSSRYLVKRTGEKVFLECVQDMDHENMFWYRQDPGLGLRLIYFSYDVKMKEKGDIPEGYSVSREKKERFSLILESASTNQTSMYLCASSLGLNTEAFFGQGTRLTVV.

The J gene is TRBJ1-2, the V gene TRBV5-6; D is unclear. Deletions cut 4 bases from V and 4 bases from J, with 14 bases between. The germline V gene has CDR1 SGHDT and CDR2 YYEEEE. The CDR3 runs 14 residues. In DNA, the CDR3 is TGTGCCAGCAGCCCTCTGACAAATAGCTATGGCTACACCTTC. It encodes CASSPLTNSYGYTF.

This chain uses TRBV10-1 with TRBJ2-1; a weak D match, TRBD1 (6 bases). The V and J ends lost 2 bases and 2 bases respectively, with 10 bases between them. The CDR3 extends over 15 amino acids. The germline V gene encodes CDR1 WNHNN and CDR2 SYGVQD (reference sequence). CDR3 DNA sequence: TGCGCCAGCAGTGAGGGCAGGGGAGCCTACAATGAGCAGTTCTTC. Translated: CASSEGRGAYNEQFF.

The chain employs TRBV12-3 or TRBV12-4 and TRBJ2-1; the D is unclear. The V end was cut by 3 bases, the J end by 9 bases, with 12 bases between. This CDR3 is built from 13 residues. The CDR3 bases are TGTGCCAGCAGTTTCGTGGAAGGCGGTGAGCAGTTCTTC. It specifies CASSFVEGGEQFF.

The genes are TRBV10-3 and TRBJ2-4; D is perhaps TRBD1 (6 bases). The CDR3 spans 17 residues. Germline V gives CDR1 ENHRY, CDR2 SYGVKD. Trimming stripped 2 bases from V and 0 bases from J, with 14 bases between. The CDR3 DNA is TGTGCCATCAGTGAGACATCAGGGGTGATAGCCAAAAACATTCAGTACTTC. Translating it yields CAISETSGVIAKNIQYF.

This clone was seen only once. The junction and the germline gene differ at one end; a read error may be behind it. The chain employs TRBV2 and TRBJ2-7; possible D gene TRBD2, 6 bases. The CDR3 length is 12 residues. CDR1 and CDR2 from the germline V gene are SNHLY and FYNNEI. The CDR3 here is CASSLLPDYGDF. Here the CDR3 DNA reads TGTGCCAGCAGTTTACTACCGGACTATGGAGACTTC.

This chain links TRBV6-5 with TRBJ1-2, with 8 nucleotides matching TRBD1. Germline loops: CDR1 MNHEY, CDR2 SVGAGI. V lost 6 bases and J lost 6; bases outside the gene matches: 3. The CDR3 contains 12 residues. The CDR3 nucleotides read TGTGCCAGCAGACTGACAGGGGATGGCTACACCTTC. Translation gives CASRLTGDGYTF.

This clone was seen just once. The V and J genes are TRBV5-4 and TRBJ1-1; TRBD1 is a possible D gene (5 bases). V gave up 3 bases and J gave up 4 bases, with 10 bases separating them. The CDR3 runs to 13 residues. Per germline, CDR1 SGHNT and CDR2 YYREEE (reference sequence). The CDR3 reads CASSSREGTEAFF. CDR3 sequence (DNA): TGTGCCAGCAGCTCCAGGGAGGGCACTGAAGCTTTCTTT.

The V gene is TRBV28, the J gene TRBJ2-7; D unclear. With 5 bases removed from V and 7 bases from J, the gap between germline ends came to 12 bases. CDR1 is MDHEN and CDR2 is SYDVKM in the germline V gene. This CDR3 region has 12 residues. The CDR3 DNA sequence: TGTGCCAGCAGTCTACAGAATTTTGAGCAGTACTTC. Protein sequence: CASSLQNFEQYF.

This clone was observed a single time. The genes are TRBV6-1 and TRBJ1-6; maybe TRBD1 (5 bases). This CDR3 region has 14 residues. Germline CDR1 and CDR2: MNHNS and SASEGT. The V end lost 2 bases, the J end lost 8 bases, and 10 bases lay between the germline ends. The DNA of the CDR3 is TGTGCCAGCAGTGAATGGCAGGGCTATTCACCCCTCCACTTT. This sequence encodes CASSEWQGYSPLHF.

The chain couples TRBV4-1 to TRBJ2-5; perhaps TRBD1 as D (6 bases). The V and J ends lost 1 base and 1 base respectively, with 13 bases between them. The CDR3 is 16 amino acids. The germline V gene has CDR1 MGHRA and CDR2 YSYEKL. The CDR3: CASSQGGGTAQETQYF. CDR3 sequence (DNA): TGCGCCAGCAGCCAAGGTGGGGGCACCGCCCAAGAGACCCAGTACTTC.

The chain uses TRBV6-4 and TRBJ2-3; no clear D gene. With 2 bases removed from V and 6 bases from J, the gap between germline ends came to 6 bases. Looked up from germline, CDR1 is MRHNA and CDR2 is SNTAGT. The length of the CDR3 is 12 residues. CDR3 protein: CASSDGQDTQYF. DNA of the CDR3: TGTGCCAGCAGTGACGGGCAGGATACGCAGTATTTT.

This clone has more than one count but fewer than ten. The CDR3 loop reads CASGLGDYHTDTQYF. The CDR3 DNA follows: TGTGCTAGTGGTTTGGGGGACTACCACACAGATACGCAGTATTTT. J is TRBJ2-3 and V is TRBV12-5; the match to TRBD2 covers 7 bases. The CDR3 spans 15 residues. The V gene end was trimmed by 1 base and the J gene end by 2 bases; junction bases not matched to a gene: 3. Germline CDR1 LGHNT, CDR2 FRNRAP.

This chain joins TRBV7-9 and TRBJ2-7, with 9 nucleotides matching TRBD2. The CDR3 totals 15 residues. Germline assignment: CDR1 SEHNR and CDR2 FQNEAQ (reference sequence). Trimming took 5 bases from V and 4 from J; bases not matched to a gene: 9. The CDR3 nucleotides read TGTGCCAGCAGCCCCCTAGGGACTAGCAGGTACGAGCAGTACTTC. This encodes CASSPLGTSRYEQYF. The whole variable domain, filled in from reference TRBV7-9 and TRBJ2-7, reads DTGVSQNPRHKITKRGQNVTFRCDPISEHNRLYWYRQTLGQGPEFLTYFQNEAQLEKSRLLSDRFSAERPKGSFSTLEIQRTEQGDSAMYLCASSPLGTSRYEQYFGPGTRLTVT.